This T cell receptor beta chain emerged from a study of Tregs in tolerant kidney transplant recipients. Germline V lookup: CDR1 SGHRS, CDR2 YFSETQ. V was shortened by 5 bases and J by 2 bases, with 10 bases between the two germline ends. The CDR3 consists of 13 residues. Unstimulated Tregs (CD4+CD25+CD127-) and CD4+CD25- non-Tregs were sorted from PBMCs. Before regulatory T cell sorting, thawed PBMCs rested overnight at 37°C in roughly 190 IU/ml IL-2. Regarding the study as a whole: Few patients were studied, so findings need validation in larger groups. The most relevant donor-specific Treg TCRbeta repertoire apparently came from expansion with activated donor B cells.

In regard to this clone: Its antigen is not identified.

Assay used: immunoSEQ multiplex PCR; TCRdb lists only in-frame clones, some missing. The sample lists 50,000 or so clones; about 89% were seen once. The sample comprised Tregs from blood. V usage is TRBV5-1 and J usage is TRBJ1-1, with D hard to call. The sequence derives from a human donor in good health. CDR3 loop: CASRETTNTEAFF. The DNA for the CDR3 is TGCGCCAGCAGGGAGACAACCAACACTGAAGCTTTCTTT.